One sample yielded the 19 T cell receptor beta chains listed below, sequenced in a study of T cell responses to AZD1222 COVID-19 vaccine. TCRdb's copy holds only in-frame clones and misses some; the assay was immunoSEQ multiplex PCR. The data hold some 42,000 clones, with approximately 83% observed a single time. The sample consisted of peripheral blood, taken 28 days after the second AZD1222 dose. These receptors were obtained from an adult who received the AZD1222 COVID-19 vaccine.

V gene TRBV7-2 combines with J gene TRBJ1-4; no firm D call. CDR1 and CDR2 (germline): SGHTA, FQGNSA. The CDR3 length is 13 residues. V was pared by 7 bases and J by 6 bases, with 12 bases between. CDR3 residues: CASTFGIYEKLFF. CDR3 coding DNA: TGTGCCAGCACTTTCGGGATCTATGAAAAACTGTTTTTT.

This clone has a single count. The chain has TRBV4-1 and TRBJ2-7; 8 bases fit TRBD2. This CDR3 comprises 16 residues. CDR1 is MGHRA and CDR2 is YSYEKL in the germline V gene. V shed 3 bases and J 4 bases; nucleotides not matched to a gene: 11. CDR3 in DNA: TGCGCCAGCAGCCATGGGGCGGGGGGTCTTCGTTACGAGCAGTACTTC. Encoded protein: CASSHGAGGLRYEQYF.

This clone was found a few times. The CDR3 sequence: CASSMVGQPQHF. The CDR3, as DNA: TGTGCCAGTAGTATGGTGGGACAGCCCCAGCATTTT. The chain links TRBV19 to TRBJ1-5; unclear D gene. Trimming left V 3 bases short and J 7 bases short, with 7 bases between. The V gene's germline CDR1 is LNHDA and CDR2 SQIVND (reference sequence). This CDR3 comprises 12 residues.

The chain couples TRBV7-9 to TRBJ1-1; D might be TRBD1 (5 bases). The germline V gene has CDR1 SEHNR and CDR2 FQNEAQ (reference sequence). The V gene lost 8 bases and the J gene lost 3 bases, with 25 bases spanning the gap. This CDR3 is built from 17 residues. In DNA form, the CDR3 reads TGTGCCAGCCCCGAGAGGTGGTCAGATGGGGCGGACACTGAAGCTTTCTTT. This gives the protein CASPERWSDGADTEAFF.

The CDR3 DNA is TGTGCCAGCAGCCCTCGTACAGTGGCCTATGGCTACACCTTC. Protein: CASSPRTVAYGYTF. This chain links TRBV9 with TRBJ1-2; D unresolved. V was clipped by 4 bases and J by 4 bases, with 14 bases between them. The CDR3 sequence is 14 residues long. Germline CDR1 and CDR2: SGDLS and YYNGEE.

The rearrangement uses TRBV21-1 and TRBJ2-4; the tabulated D call, TRBD1, remains unverified against the DNA. TRBV21-1 is a recognized pseudogene. The CDR3 extends over 13 amino acids. The chain's CDR3 is CASRGTGRNIQYF. DNA of the CDR3: TGTGCCAGCAGAGGGACAGGGCGAAACATTCAGTACTTC.

As DNA, the CDR3 is TGTGCCAGCAGTTACTCGTATCGGCAGCGGGGCACTGAAGCTTTCTTT. It translates to CASSYSYRQRGTEAFF. This rearrangement joins TRBV6-5 to TRBJ1-1, with D uncertain. The germline V gene has CDR1 MNHEY and CDR2 SVGAGI. CDR3 length: 16 amino acids. The germline V and J ends were trimmed by 0 bases and 4 bases, with 15 bases remaining between them.

The chain joins TRBV6-2 or TRBV6-3 to TRBJ2-7; D is unclear. Per the germline V gene, CDR1 is MNHEY and CDR2 is SVGEGT. CDR3 length: 14 residues. V lost 3 bases, J lost 5 bases, and 14 bases lay in between. The CDR3 nucleotides read TGTGCCAGCAGTTATGAGGACGCTAGGGACGAGCAGTACTTC. It specifies CASSYEDARDEQYF.

As for this clone: Its ends do not fully match the called genes, so a read error is possible. The gene calls are TRBV7-7 and TRBJ2-3; TRBD2 aligns across 7 bases. Looked up from germline, CDR1 is SSHAT and CDR2 is FNYEAQ (reference sequence). CDR3 length: 16 residues. CDR3 sequence: CASSLTPGRGTDTQYF. CDR3 nucleotide sequence: TGTGCTAGCAGCTTAACCCCGGGGAGGGGCACAGATACGCAGTATTTT. Full variable domain (missing parts from reference TRBV7-7 and TRBJ2-3): GAGVSQSPRYKVTKRGQDVTLRCDPISSHATLYWYQQALGQGPEFLTYFNYEAQPDKSGLPSDRFSAERPEGSISTLTIQRTEQRDSAMYRCASSLTPGRGTDTQYFGPGTRLTVL.

This chain joins TRBV3-1 (or the pseudogene TRBV3-2) and TRBJ2-2; 10 bases agree with TRBD1. With 1 base clipped from V and 4 bases from J, the junction kept 15 bases outside the gene matches. The CDR3 consists of 20 residues. CDR1 is LGHDT and CDR2 is YNNKEL in the germline V gene (reference sequence). This chain's CDR3 is CASSQGIAFGTGDPTGELFF. The CDR3 nucleotides are TGTGCCAGCAGCCAAGGAATCGCCTTTGGGACAGGGGATCCCACCGGGGAGCTGTTTTTT.

The table lists this clone with a few counts. The J gene is TRBJ1-3, the V gene TRBV29-1; D is unclear. Trimming cost V 4 bases and J 3 bases, with 7 bases left between them. CDR3 size: 12 residues. Germline lookup yields CDR1 SQVTM and CDR2 ANQGSEA. The DNA for the CDR3 is TGCAGCGTTGCCGGGAATGGAAACACCATATATTTT. It is translated as CSVAGNGNTIYF.

J is TRBJ2-7 and V is TRBV18, with 8 bases matching TRBD1. CDR3 length: 14 residues. The V and J ends lost 0 bases and 4 bases, in that order; junction bases with no gene match: 2. Germline V gene sequence: CDR1 KGHSH, CDR2 LQKENI. The DNA for the CDR3 is TGTGCCAGCTCACCACCGGGACAGGCTTACGAGCAGTACTTC. This translates into CASSPPGQAYEQYF.

The chain combines TRBV5-8 with TRBJ2-3; perhaps TRBD1 as D (6 bases). Trimming pared 4 bases from V and 0 bases from J, leaving 18 bases between. This CDR3 is built from 17 residues. Germline V gene lookup returns CDR1 SGHTS and CDR2 YDEGEE. This CDR3 reads CASSILVGTPSTDTQYF. The CDR3 nucleotides are TGTGCCAGCAGCATCCTAGTAGGGACACCTAGCACAGATACGCAGTATTTT.

The V gene is TRBV12-3 or TRBV12-4, the J gene TRBJ1-6, with D maybe TRBD1 (6 bases). The CDR3 is 13 amino acids. V was cut by 6 bases and J by 11 bases, with 14 bases left in between. This CDR3 reads CASSDSRGAPLHF. CDR3 DNA: TGTGCCAGCAGCGATAGCAGGGGAGCACCCCTCCACTTT.

Here the CDR3 reads CASSTNPHDKNTEAFF. The CDR3 DNA is TGTGCCAGCAGTACAAACCCCCACGACAAGAACACTGAAGCTTTCTTT. The rearrangement joins TRBV28 to TRBJ1-1, with unresolved D. V gave up 5 bases and J gave up 1 base, with 17 bases separating them. Germline V gene data show CDR1 as MDHEN and CDR2 as SYDVKM. This CDR3 is built from 16 residues.

This sequence joins TRBV2 and TRBJ1-5; D possibly corresponds to TRBD1 (6 bases). The CDR3 covers 15 residues. V was cut by 6 bases and J by 0 bases, with 12 bases left in between. Germline V lookup: CDR1 SNHLY, CDR2 FYNNEI. The CDR3 loop reads CASRGGTLSNQPQHF. The CDR3 DNA sequence: TGTGCCAGCAGGGGCGGGACACTTAGCAATCAGCCCCAGCATTTT.

The J gene is TRBJ2-7, the V gene TRBV4-1; D may match TRBD1 or TRBD2 (5 bases each). The V gene lost 4 bases and the J gene lost 5 bases, with 15 bases spanning the gap. Germline CDR1 and CDR2: MGHRA and YSYEKL. This CDR3 spans 14 amino acids. CDR3 sequence reads: CASSPGLALHEQYF. CDR3 coding DNA: TGCGCCAGCAGCCCGGGGCTAGCCTTACACGAGCAGTACTTC.

J is TRBJ1-5 and V is TRBV15, with 8 nucleotides matching TRBD1. J gave up 4 bases and V 2 bases, and 7 bases lay outside the gene matches. Germline CDR1 reads LNHNV; CDR2 reads YYDKDF (reference sequence). The CDR3 covers 16 residues. This CDR3 is CATSRFKGQGNQPQHF. CDR3 sequence (DNA): TGTGCCACCAGCAGATTCAAAGGACAGGGAAATCAGCCCCAGCATTTT.

The chain combines TRBV6-5 with TRBJ2-4; no firm D call. The CDR3 has 13 amino acids. Germline V gene lookup returns CDR1 MNHEY and CDR2 SVGAGI. V dropped 5 bases and J dropped 8 bases, with 13 bases sitting between them. The CDR3 loop is CASSPTFLDIQYF. CDR3 nucleotides: TGTGCCAGCAGTCCCACGTTTTTGGACATTCAGTACTTC.